The 27 T cell receptor beta chains presented below share a single source sample, sequenced in a study of blood T cell repertoires in COVID-19. TCRdb's copy holds only in-frame clones and misses some; the assay was immunoSEQ multiplex PCR. The data contain tens of thousands of clones, approximately 86% of them singletons. Material: peripheral blood. These receptor sequences come from a woman aged 45 to 65 with active or convalescent COVID-19.

The chain is built from TRBV28 and TRBJ2-2; tentatively, D is TRBD2 (6 bases). The CDR3 length is 15 residues. Germline V lookup: CDR1 MDHEN, CDR2 SYDVKM. The germline V and J ends were trimmed by 2 bases and 5 bases, with 12 bases remaining between them. Here the CDR3 DNA reads TGTGCCAGCAGTTTAGGAGGGAGCGGAACCGGGGAGCTGTTTTTT. Protein: CASSLGGSGTGELFF.

This rearrangement joins TRBV5-6 to TRBJ2-1; a weak D match, TRBD1 (7 bases). Germline CDR1 SGHDT, CDR2 YYEEEE. Between the trimmed V and J ends, which lost 0 bases and 4 bases, there was a span of 14 bases. The CDR3 extends over 16 amino acids. The CDR3 DNA reads TGTGCCAGCAGCTTGGTGGCGGGACAGCCTTACAATGAGCAGTTCTTC. Amino acid sequence: CASSLVAGQPYNEQFF.

This clone has just one count. This chain joins TRBV6-6 and TRBJ1-2; 7 bases match TRBD1. Germline trimming cut 6 bases from V and 8 bases from J; bases unmatched to any gene: 18. Germline V gives CDR1 MNHNY, CDR2 SVGAGI (reference sequence). CDR3 length: 16 amino acids. This CDR3 is CASRPQTGNSLPGYTF. CDR3 sequence (DNA): TGTGCCAGCAGGCCACAGACAGGGAATAGTCTCCCCGGCTACACCTTC.

The V call is TRBV10-3, the J call TRBJ1-1; 7 bases match TRBD1. This CDR3 has 16 residues. V was pared by 4 bases and J by 1 base, with 9 bases of the junction left unmatched. The germline gives CDR1 ENHRY, CDR2 SYGVKD. CDR3 bases: TGTGCCATCAGTGGCCCGAGAGGGGGCTCGAACACTGAAGCTTTCTTT. Translating it yields CAISGPRGGSNTEAFF.

This clone has a single count. The V call is TRBV4-2, the J call TRBJ2-1, with TRBD2 matching 9 bases. The trim removed 0 bases at V and 4 bases at J, leaving 13 bases unmatched. CDR1 and CDR2 from the germline V gene are LGHNA and YNFKEQ. CDR3 size: 19 residues. The CDR3 sequence is CASSQEYPPLAGVYNEQFF. CDR3 DNA sequence: TGTGCCAGCAGCCAAGAATATCCCCCATTAGCGGGGGTTTACAATGAGCAGTTCTTC.

V usage is TRBV9 and J usage is TRBJ1-2; 7 bases match TRBD1. Trimming took 5 bases from V and 4 from J; bases not matched to a gene: 11. The CDR3 consists of 15 residues. The germline CDR1 and CDR2 sequences are SGDLS and YYNGEE. As DNA, the CDR3 is TGTGCCAGCAGACAACTTGACAGGGCGATCTATGGCTACACCTTC. It translates to CASRQLDRAIYGYTF.

The chain employs TRBV19 and TRBJ1-1; D is perhaps TRBD1 (6 bases). The V and J ends lost 6 bases and 8 bases respectively, with 10 bases between them. The CDR3 contains 11 residues. Germline values: CDR1 LNHDA, CDR2 SQIVND (reference sequence). CDR3 region: CASRTQGEAFF. CDR3 DNA: TGTGCCAGTAGAACACAGGGAGAAGCTTTCTTT.

The CDR3 nucleotides read TGTGCCAGTGGATACAGGGGGAATGGTCTATGGAACACTGAAGCTTTCTTT. It encodes CASGYRGNGLWNTEAFF. V and J are TRBV19 and TRBJ1-1, with TRBD1 identical over 8 bases. The V gene's germline CDR1 is LNHDA and CDR2 SQIVND (reference sequence). V shed 8 bases and J 1 base; nucleotides not matched to a gene: 15. The CDR3 is made up of 17 amino acids. Combining the CDR3 with reference TRBV19 and TRBJ1-1 gives the whole variable domain DGGITQSPKYLFRKEGQNVTLSCEQNLNHDAMYWYRQDPGQGLRLIYYSQIVNDFQKGDIAEGYSVSREKKESFPLTVTSAQKNPTAFYLCASGYRGNGLWNTEAFFGQGTRLTVV.

The gene calls are TRBV6-2 or TRBV6-3 and TRBJ2-2, with D possibly matching TRBD2 (6 bases). Germline V gives CDR1 MNHEY, CDR2 SVGEGT. The CDR3 sequence is 14 residues long. V gave up 5 bases and J gave up 1 base, with 8 bases separating them. The CDR3 region is CASSKAGNTGELFF. In DNA, the CDR3 is TGTGCCAGCAGTAAAGCGGGGAACACCGGGGAGCTGTTTTTT.

The gene calls are TRBV7-2 and TRBJ1-2; maybe TRBD1 (6 bases). This CDR3 is built from 15 residues. The V end lost 7 bases, the J end lost 7 bases, and 22 bases lay between the germline ends. Germline loops: CDR1 SGHTA, CDR2 FQGNSA. CDR3 nucleotides: TGTGCCAGCACCTCGGCCCCCGACAGGCTGGGTGGCTACACCTTC. It is translated as CASTSAPDRLGGYTF.

The chain joins TRBV9 to TRBJ2-1; 10 positions match TRBD2. Germline V gives CDR1 SGDLS, CDR2 YYNGEE. V was pared by 3 bases and J by 4 bases, with 7 bases of the junction left unmatched. The CDR3 totals 16 residues. Here the CDR3 DNA reads TGTGCCAGCAGCGCCGACCTAGCGGGGGTGTACAATGAGCAGTTCTTC. Translation: CASSADLAGVYNEQFF.

The J gene is TRBJ1-1, the V gene TRBV18; 8 nucleotides align to TRBD1. The germline V gene has CDR1 KGHSH and CDR2 LQKENI. V dropped 3 bases and J dropped 7; count of bases not matched to a gene: 13. The CDR3 covers 16 residues. CDR3 sequence: CASSPKLDRGLGEAFF. The CDR3 bases are TGTGCCAGCTCACCCAAGCTCGACAGGGGATTAGGTGAAGCTTTCTTT.

The V gene is TRBV18, the J gene TRBJ1-3; 7 positions match TRBD1. The CDR3 extends over 17 amino acids. J gave up 0 bases and V 2 bases, and 7 bases lay outside the gene matches. From germline, CDR1 is KGHSH and CDR2 LQKENI. The CDR3, as DNA: TGTGCCAGCTCACCAAGGGACAGCCTAAGCTCTGGAAACACCATATATTTT. Translating gives CASSPRDSLSSGNTIYF.

V usage is TRBV20-1 and J usage is TRBJ2-7; 7 bases match TRBD2. The V gene end was trimmed by 3 bases and the J gene end by 6 bases; junction bases not matched to a gene: 14. The CDR3 covers 15 residues. Looked up from germline, CDR1 is DFQATT and CDR2 is SNEGSKA (reference sequence). CDR3 protein: CSASSGLGPSLEQYF. In DNA, the CDR3 is TGCAGTGCTAGTTCCGGACTAGGCCCCTCTCTCGAGCAGTACTTC.

The chain is built from TRBV27 and TRBJ2-2; D may be TRBD1 (6 bases). Germline V lookup: CDR1 MNHEY, CDR2 SMNVEV (reference sequence). The CDR3 runs 15 residues. Trimming shortened V by 4 bases and J by 4 bases, and 13 bases separated the two germline ends. Here the CDR3 reads CASSSMAGATGELFF. CDR3 in DNA: TGTGCCAGCAGTTCAATGGCAGGGGCCACCGGGGAGCTGTTTTTT.

J is TRBJ2-7 and V is TRBV2; 9 positions agree with TRBD1. The J segment lost 0 bases and the V segment lost 1 base, leaving 4 bases of the junction unmatched. Germline assignment: CDR1 SNHLY and CDR2 FYNNEI. The CDR3 loop spans 16 amino acids. CDR3 DNA: TGTGCCAGCAGTGAAGAAGGGACAGGGTACTCCTACGAGCAGTACTTC. The encoded protein is CASSEEGTGYSYEQYF.

This sequence joins TRBV12-5 and TRBJ1-6; no clear D gene. Germline CDR1 reads LGHNT; CDR2 reads FRNRAP. Trimming removed 6 bases from V and 15 bases from J, with 15 bases in between. This CDR3 has 12 residues. The CDR3 DNA reads as TGTGCTAGTGGAGTTACAGACACGCTCCTCCACTTT. Translation gives CASGVTDTLLHF.

CDR3 loop: CASSLEGVRGNTIYF. CDR3 coding DNA: TGTGCCAGCAGCTTGGAGGGGGTAAGAGGAAACACCATATATTTT. The chain recombines TRBV5-4 with TRBJ1-3; D possibly corresponds to TRBD1 (6 bases). Germline V gene lookup returns CDR1 SGHNT and CDR2 YYREEE (reference sequence). The CDR3 consists of 15 residues. V was pared by 0 bases and J by 4 bases, with 11 bases between.

The rearrangement joins TRBV27 to TRBJ1-6, with D uncertain. The ends were cut back, 7 bases at V and 6 bases at J, with 13 bases in the middle. Germline CDR1 reads MNHEY; CDR2 reads SMNVEV (reference sequence). This CDR3 comprises 14 residues. CDR3 nucleotides: TGTGCCAGCACGACCCGCGAGGGTAATTCACCCCTCCACTTT. Translating it yields CASTTREGNSPLHF.

This clone appeared a single time. The V call is TRBV30, the J call TRBJ1-2, with 9 bases lining up with TRBD1. Germline lookup yields CDR1 GTSNPN and CDR2 SVGIG (reference sequence). J lost 5 bases, V lost 7 bases, and 5 bases had no gene match. CDR3 length: 12 residues. In nucleotides, the CDR3 is TGTGCCTCGAGGACAGGGGAATATGGCTACACCTTC. It specifies CASRTGEYGYTF.

The chain is built from TRBV7-6 and TRBJ1-2, with 9 bases fitting TRBD1. V lost 5 bases to trimming and J lost 7 bases; unmatched junction nucleotides: 8. In germline, CDR1 is SGHVS, CDR2 FNYEAQ. This CDR3 spans 14 amino acids. CDR3 in DNA: TGTGCCAGCAGCAAGGACAGGGGAAATAGTGGCTACACCTTC. It yields the protein CASSKDRGNSGYTF.

In DNA, the CDR3 is TGTGCCAGCAGCTTCGCCTCGGACATCCCCAAAGATGGCTACACCTTC. Translating it yields CASSFASDIPKDGYTF. V is TRBV7-9 and J is TRBJ1-2, with D possibly matching TRBD1 (5 bases). Per the germline V gene, CDR1 is SEHNR and CDR2 is FQNEAQ (reference sequence). V was cut by 3 bases and J by 6 bases, with 20 bases left in between. This CDR3 region has 16 residues.

CDR3 nucleotide sequence: TGCGCCAGCAGCTTGGAGGGGGCAGGTGGCTACACCTTC. Translation: CASSLEGAGGYTF. The V call is TRBV5-1, the J call TRBJ1-2; 7 bases align to TRBD1. The V gene's germline CDR1 is SGHRS and CDR2 YFSETQ. The V segment lost 0 bases and the J segment 7 bases; nucleotides outside the gene matches: 3. CDR3 length: 13 amino acids. Supplemented by reference TRBV5-1 and TRBJ1-2, the full variable domain reads KAGVTQTPRYLIKTRGQQVTLSCSPISGHRSVSWYQQTPGQGLQFLFEYFSETQRNKGNFPGRFSGRQFSNSRSEMNVSTLELGDSALYLCASSLEGAGGYTFGSGTRLTVV.

The chain has TRBV10-3 and TRBJ1-2; 8 nucleotides align to TRBD1. The germline gives CDR1 ENHRY, CDR2 SYGVKD. The CDR3 length is 13 residues. V lost 3 bases and J lost 4; bases outside the gene matches: 1. DNA for the CDR3: TGTGCCATCAGTGACGACAGGGGCTATGGCTACACCTTC. This codes for CAISDDRGYGYTF.

CDR3 sequence reads: CASSDYSQDEAFF. In DNA form, the CDR3 reads TGTGCCAGCAGTGACTATTCACAGGATGAAGCTTTCTTT. The V and J genes are TRBV25-1 and TRBJ1-1, with D possibly being TRBD1 (5 bases). Germline CDR1 is MGHDK and CDR2 is SYGVNS. The CDR3 is 13 residues long. Trimming cost V 3 bases and J 7 bases, with 12 bases left between them.

The genes are TRBV7-2 and TRBJ2-3; the match to TRBD2 covers 8 bases. Germline CDR1 and CDR2: SGHTA and FQGNSA. CDR3 length: 15 residues. With 5 bases clipped from V and 4 bases from J, the junction kept 8 bases outside the gene matches. The CDR3 coding sequence is TGTGCCAGCAGCCTCGGGGGGGCGGGTTCAGATACGCAGTATTTT. Residues: CASSLGGAGSDTQYF.

The chain links TRBV5-4 to TRBJ2-5; D call uncertain. Germline CDR1 is SGHNT and CDR2 is YYREEE (reference sequence). Trimming removed 0 bases at V and 2 bases at J, with 8 bases between. CDR3 length equals 14 residues. The CDR3 sequence is CASSLGGLQETQYF. CDR3 bases: TGTGCCAGCAGCTTGGGAGGCCTACAAGAGACCCAGTACTTC.